This T cell receptor (beta chain) was captured by sequencing in a study of tumor and adjacent non-tumor tissue in lung cancer. Study in general: Aged about 31 to 80 years, patients included more than nine men and a handful of women with stage I to III disease. On average, productive TCRbeta reads reached some 4.2 million per sample.

The J segment lost 8 bases and the V segment lost 6 bases, leaving 16 bases of the junction unmatched. Germline lookup yields CDR1 DFQATT and CDR2 SNEGSKA (reference sequence). The CDR3 is 15 amino acids. The template was RNA from unsorted bulk tissue. Distant lung tissue was collected more than 3 cm away from the tumor edge. TCRbeta libraries were built with three rounds of nested PCR, modified from ARM-PCR. Each CDR3 protein is one row after TCRdb ran MiXCR on the multiplex PCR reads. The table has tens of thousands of distinct CDR3 sequences, less than 70% seen once; the top ten hold roughly 19%. This clonotype was seen once.

The receptor's source is a woman in her 40s with non-small cell lung cancer. The chain couples TRBV20-1 to TRBJ1-3; 7 positions match TRBD1. Sequencing was done on a sample of distant non-tumor lung tissue. The CDR3 loop is CSAPNRGGDRHTIYF. The CDR3 DNA follows: TGCAGTGCCCCTAACAGGGGAGGGGATAGGCACACCATATATTTT.